Listed here are 16 T cell receptor beta chains from one sample, sequenced in a study of CD8+ T cells in alopecia areata. As the sequencing template, cDNA was produced by extracting RNA and reverse transcribing it. Method: immunoSEQ multiplex PCR; TCRdb's copy keeps in-frame clones and lacks some. The table has around 140,000 clones, about 60% seen once. The sample was CD4+ T cells sorted from blood, taken at week 0. These receptors all stem from a human donor with alopecia areata.

Here the CDR3 reads CASSPGRLEGEKLFF. The CDR3 DNA reads as TGTGCCAGCAGCCCGGGTCGTCTAGAGGGTGAAAAACTGTTTTTT. J is TRBJ1-4 and V is TRBV5-6; D not resolved. Trimming took off 4 bases at V and 7 bases at J, with 17 bases between the two ends. Germline V CDR1 and CDR2: SGHDT, YYEEEE. The CDR3 is made up of 15 amino acids.

This clone was seen a single time. The gene calls are TRBV4-1 and TRBJ2-5, with D unresolved. V gave up 0 bases and J gave up 5 bases, with 7 bases separating them. The germline CDR1 and CDR2 sequences are MGHRA and YSYEKL. This CDR3 has 13 residues. The CDR3 nucleotides are TGCGCCAGCAGCCAAGATTGGTGGGAGACCCAGTACTTC. This gives the protein CASSQDWWETQYF.

This chain uses TRBV4-3 with TRBJ1-2; 7 bases line up with TRBD1. The trim removed 1 base at V and 6 bases at J, leaving 8 bases unmatched. This CDR3 has 15 residues. Germline V gene sequence: CDR1 LGHNA, CDR2 YSLEER. The CDR3 loop is CASSQASHDRDGYTF. The CDR3, as DNA: TGCGCCAGCAGCCAAGCCAGCCACGACAGGGATGGCTACACCTTC.

This CDR3 is CASSLAPTVSKQAFF. CDR3 DNA sequence: TGCGCCAGCAGCTTGGCCCCGACGGTGTCTAAACAAGCTTTCTTT. V and J are TRBV5-1 and TRBJ1-1, with unresolved D. This CDR3 region has 15 residues. The germline gives CDR1 SGHRS, CDR2 YFSETQ. V was pared by 0 bases and J by 9 bases, with 18 bases between.

The V and J genes are TRBV6-5 and TRBJ2-7; the D is unclear. Trimming removed 0 bases at V and 3 bases at J, with 12 bases between. Germline assignment: CDR1 MNHEY and CDR2 SVGAGI. This CDR3 has 15 residues. CDR3 sequence reads: CASSYSAGDLYEQYF. CDR3 DNA sequence: TGTGCCAGCAGTTACTCGGCAGGAGACCTCTACGAGCAGTACTTC.

This clone was detected only a few times. The rearrangement links TRBV29-1 to TRBJ2-7; tentative D call: TRBD1 (5 bases). CDR3 size: 12 residues. V lost 7 bases to trimming and J lost 0 bases, with 10 bases between them. CDR1 and CDR2 from the germline V gene are SQVTM and ANQGSEA. CDR3 DNA sequence: TGCAGCGGCACGACAGACTCCTACGAGCAGTACTTC. Translating it yields CSGTTDSYEQYF.

The rearrangement joins TRBV29-1 to TRBJ2-1; 8 bases match TRBD2. This CDR3 is 14 amino acids long. Germline V gene data show CDR1 as SQVTM and CDR2 as ANQGSEA. Germline trimming cut 4 bases from V and 7 bases from J; bases unmatched to any gene: 9. The CDR3 DNA sequence: TGCAGCGTTGTTCAAGGGACTAGTGGAAATGAGCAGTTCTTC. As protein: CSVVQGTSGNEQFF.

The V gene is TRBV7-2, the J gene TRBJ1-6, with a possible D match to TRBD1 (5 bases). V was shortened by 6 bases and J by 5 bases, with 11 bases between the two germline ends. The CDR3 spans 14 residues. Germline CDR1 reads SGHTA; CDR2 reads FQGNSA. CDR3 loop: CASSQRGDNSPLHF. DNA for the CDR3: TGTGCCAGCAGTCAGCGGGGGGATAATTCACCCCTCCACTTT.

The gene calls are TRBV4-1 and TRBJ1-2; D might be TRBD1 (6 bases). CDR1 MGHRA and CDR2 YSYEKL come from the germline V gene. V was shortened by 3 bases and J by 4 bases, with 18 bases between the two germline ends. The CDR3 is 16 residues long. For the CDR3, the DNA is TGCGCCAGCAGCCAGGGAAATCGACAGGTTGGCTATGGCTACACCTTC. It codes for CASSQGNRQVGYGYTF.

This clone was recorded a few times. The rearrangement joins TRBV18 to TRBJ2-2, with 8 bases matching TRBD1. The CDR3 spans 15 residues. CDR1 and CDR2 (germline): KGHSH, LQKENI. The V segment lost 1 base and the J segment 4 bases; nucleotides outside the gene matches: 2. The CDR3 here is CASSPQDRATGELFF. In DNA, the CDR3 is TGTGCCAGCTCACCACAGGACAGGGCCACCGGGGAGCTGTTTTTT.

The chain couples TRBV29-1 to TRBJ2-2; 8 positions match TRBD1. Germline lookup yields CDR1 SQVTM and CDR2 ANQGSEA. This CDR3 has 11 amino acids. Germline trimming cut 7 bases from V and 5 bases from J; bases unmatched to any gene: 0. This CDR3 is CSGQGTGELFF. CDR3 nucleotide sequence: TGCAGCGGACAGGGGACCGGGGAGCTGTTTTTT.

V gene TRBV7-2 combines with J gene TRBJ2-3; 9 nucleotides match TRBD1. The V segment lost 5 bases and the J segment 8 bases; nucleotides outside the gene matches: 8. This CDR3 region has 14 residues. CDR1 is SGHTA and CDR2 is FQGNSA in the germline V gene. CDR3 region: CASSPGTGNPTQYF. The CDR3 DNA follows: TGTGCCAGCAGCCCGGGGACAGGGAACCCTACGCAGTATTTT.

This chain links TRBV30 with TRBJ2-3; TRBD1 matches 9 bases. The CDR3 spans 14 residues. Trimming cost V 3 bases and J 2 bases; bases outside gene matches: 3. Germline CDR1 reads GTSNPN; CDR2 reads SVGIG (reference sequence). DNA of the CDR3: TGTGCCTGGAGGGGACAGGGCCCCACAGATACGCAGTATTTT. Its translation: CAWRGQGPTDTQYF.

The gene calls are TRBV7-8 and TRBJ2-7, with D possibly TRBD1 on 5 matching bases. Looked up from germline, CDR1 is SGHVS and CDR2 is FQNEAQ. Trimming pared 0 bases from V and 0 bases from J, leaving 9 bases between. This CDR3 has 15 residues. CDR3 sequence (DNA): TGTGCCAGCAGCTTAGCCAGGGTCTTCTCCTACGAGCAGTACTTC. Residues: CASSLARVFSYEQYF.

This clone occurred a few times. V is TRBV10-2 and J is TRBJ1-6, with 7 bases that match TRBD1. The CDR3 is 15 amino acids. V was pared by 2 bases and J by 8 bases, with 6 bases of the junction left unmatched. The germline gives CDR1 WSHSY, CDR2 SAAADI. This chain's CDR3 is CASSETPRGDSPLHF. The CDR3 DNA reads TGCGCCAGCAGTGAGACGCCCAGGGGGGATTCACCCCTCCACTTT.

This clone was picked up a small number of times. The rearrangement uses TRBV29-1 and TRBJ2-3; D perhaps matches TRBD2 (7 bases). V was pared by 4 bases and J by 0 bases, with 20 bases between. This CDR3 is built from 17 residues. Germline CDR1 and CDR2: SQVTM and ANQGSEA. DNA of the CDR3: TGCAGCGTTGTAAGCCCATTCGGGGGGCGAAGCACAGATACGCAGTATTTT. Protein: CSVVSPFGGRSTDTQYF.